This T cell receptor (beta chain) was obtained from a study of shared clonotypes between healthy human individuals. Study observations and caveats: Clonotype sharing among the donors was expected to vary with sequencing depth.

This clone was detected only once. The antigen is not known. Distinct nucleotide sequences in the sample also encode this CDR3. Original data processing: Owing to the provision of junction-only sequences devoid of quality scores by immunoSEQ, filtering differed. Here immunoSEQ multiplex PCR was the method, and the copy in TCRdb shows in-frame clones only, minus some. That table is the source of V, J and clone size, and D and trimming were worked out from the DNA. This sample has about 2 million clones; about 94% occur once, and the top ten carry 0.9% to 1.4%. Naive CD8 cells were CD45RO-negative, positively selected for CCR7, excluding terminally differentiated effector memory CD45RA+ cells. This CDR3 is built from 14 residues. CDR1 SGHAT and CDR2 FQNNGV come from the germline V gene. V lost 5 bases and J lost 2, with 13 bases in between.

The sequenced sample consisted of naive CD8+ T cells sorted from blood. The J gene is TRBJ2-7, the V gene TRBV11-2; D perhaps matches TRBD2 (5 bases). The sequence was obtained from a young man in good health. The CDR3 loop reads CASSPRTGTYEQYF. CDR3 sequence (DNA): TGTGCCAGCAGCCCTCGGACTGGAACCTACGAGCAGTACTTC.